This record concerns one T cell receptor beta chain sequence. V gave up 4 bases and J gave up 4 bases, with 16 bases separating them. Germline-derived CDR1 and CDR2 are SGHAT and FQNNGV. The CDR3 contains 15 residues. This entry belongs to a study of blood T cell repertoires in COVID-19. Followed longitudinally, the Seattle patients had been enrolled during active infection. Sequencing used immunoSEQ multiplex PCR; TCRdb keeps in-frame clones, though not all of them. The sample has around 310,000 clones; 90% are singletons. The chain is built from TRBV11-2 and TRBJ1-2; D may be TRBD1 (6 bases). The TCR sequence derives from a middle-aged woman with COVID-19, enrolled during active disease. The material sequenced was peripheral blood. CDR3 amino acids: CASSSLPGQAYGYTF. In nucleotides, the CDR3 is TGTGCCAGCAGCTCTCTCCCGGGACAAGCCTATGGCTACACCTTC.